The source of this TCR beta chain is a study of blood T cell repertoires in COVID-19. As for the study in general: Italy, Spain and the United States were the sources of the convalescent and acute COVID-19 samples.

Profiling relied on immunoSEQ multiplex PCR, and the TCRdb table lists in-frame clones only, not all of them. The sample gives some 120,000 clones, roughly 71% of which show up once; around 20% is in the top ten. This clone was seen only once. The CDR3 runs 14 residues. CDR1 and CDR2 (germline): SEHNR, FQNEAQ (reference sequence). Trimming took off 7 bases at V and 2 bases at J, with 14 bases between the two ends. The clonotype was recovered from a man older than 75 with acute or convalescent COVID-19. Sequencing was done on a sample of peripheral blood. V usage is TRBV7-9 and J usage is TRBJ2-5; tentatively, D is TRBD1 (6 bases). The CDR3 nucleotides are TGTGCCAGCACCTTTACAGGGCTTCAAGAGACCCAGTACTTC. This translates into CASTFTGLQETQYF.